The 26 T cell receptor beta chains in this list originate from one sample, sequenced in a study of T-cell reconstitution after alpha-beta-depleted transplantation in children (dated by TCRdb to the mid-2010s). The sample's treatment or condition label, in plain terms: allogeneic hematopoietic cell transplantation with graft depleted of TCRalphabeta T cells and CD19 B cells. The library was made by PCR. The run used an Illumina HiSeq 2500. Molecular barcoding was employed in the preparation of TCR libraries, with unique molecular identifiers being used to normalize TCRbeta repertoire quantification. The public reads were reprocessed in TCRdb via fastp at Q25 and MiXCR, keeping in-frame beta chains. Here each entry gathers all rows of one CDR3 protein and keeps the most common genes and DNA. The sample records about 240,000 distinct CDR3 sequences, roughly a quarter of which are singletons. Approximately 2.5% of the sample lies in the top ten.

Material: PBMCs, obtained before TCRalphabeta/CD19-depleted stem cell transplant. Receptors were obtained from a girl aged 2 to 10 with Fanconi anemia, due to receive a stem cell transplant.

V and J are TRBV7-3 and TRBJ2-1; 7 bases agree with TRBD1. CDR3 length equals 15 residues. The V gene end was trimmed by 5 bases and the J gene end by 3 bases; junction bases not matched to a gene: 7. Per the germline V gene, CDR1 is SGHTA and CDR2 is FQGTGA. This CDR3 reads CASSRDRGNYNEQFF. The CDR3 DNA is TGTGCCAGCAGCCGGGACAGAGGAAACTACAATGAGCAGTTCTTC.

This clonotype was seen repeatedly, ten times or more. CDR3 region: CASSPGPVSYEQYF. In nucleotides, the CDR3 is TGCGCCAGCAGCCCCGGTCCTGTCTCCTACGAGCAGTACTTC. This rearrangement joins TRBV4-1 to TRBJ2-7; D is unresolved. Germline CDR1 MGHRA, CDR2 YSYEKL. This CDR3 has 14 residues. Trimming left V 4 bases short and J 0 bases short, with 10 bases between.

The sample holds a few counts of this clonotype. The CDR3 reads CASSPDRWSSYNSPLHF. The CDR3 nucleotides read TGTGCCAGCAGTCCCGACAGGTGGAGCTCCTATAATTCACCCCTCCACTTT. The J gene is TRBJ1-6, the V gene TRBV6-1; the D gene is possibly TRBD1 (6 bases). Per the germline V gene, CDR1 is MNHNS and CDR2 is SASEGT. Trimming cost V 5 bases and J 0 bases, with 14 bases left between them. There are 17 residues in the CDR3.

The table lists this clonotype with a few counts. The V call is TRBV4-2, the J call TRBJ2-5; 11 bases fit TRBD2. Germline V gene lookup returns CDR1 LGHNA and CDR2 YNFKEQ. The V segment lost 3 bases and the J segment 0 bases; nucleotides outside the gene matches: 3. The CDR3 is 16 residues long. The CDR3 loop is CASSQGLAVYQETQYF. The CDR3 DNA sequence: TGTGCCAGCAGCCAGGGACTAGCGGTGTACCAAGAGACCCAGTACTTC.

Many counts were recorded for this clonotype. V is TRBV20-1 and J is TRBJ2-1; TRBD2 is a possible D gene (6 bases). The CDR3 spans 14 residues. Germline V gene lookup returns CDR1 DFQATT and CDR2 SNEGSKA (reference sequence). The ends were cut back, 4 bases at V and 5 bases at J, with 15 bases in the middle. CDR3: CSANRGKGHNEQFF. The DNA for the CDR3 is TGCAGTGCTAATCGGGGGAAAGGGCACAATGAGCAGTTCTTC.

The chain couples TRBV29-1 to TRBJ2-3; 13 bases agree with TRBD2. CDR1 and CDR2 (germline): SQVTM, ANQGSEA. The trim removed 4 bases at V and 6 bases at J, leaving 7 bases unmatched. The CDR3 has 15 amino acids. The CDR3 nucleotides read TGCAGCGTTGCCCCACTAGCGGGGGGGCATGATACGCAGTATTTT. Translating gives CSVAPLAGGHDTQYF.

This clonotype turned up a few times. This CDR3 reads CASSLLPTSGNNEQFF. The CDR3 nucleotides are TGTGCCAGCAGCTTACTGCCGACTAGCGGGAACAATGAGCAGTTCTTC. The chain uses TRBV7-6 and TRBJ2-1; 11 bases fit TRBD2. The length of the CDR3 is 16 residues. Germline trimming cut 2 bases from V and 5 bases from J; bases unmatched to any gene: 5. Germline V gene sequence: CDR1 SGHVS, CDR2 FNYEAQ. The variable domain in full, with the rest retrieved from reference TRBV7-6 and TRBJ2-1, is GAGVSQSPRYKVTKRGQDVALRCDPISGHVSLYWYRQALGQGPEFLTYFNYEAQQDKSGLPNDRFSAERPEGSISTLTIQRTEQRDSAMYRCASSLLPTSGNNEQFFGPGTRLTVL.

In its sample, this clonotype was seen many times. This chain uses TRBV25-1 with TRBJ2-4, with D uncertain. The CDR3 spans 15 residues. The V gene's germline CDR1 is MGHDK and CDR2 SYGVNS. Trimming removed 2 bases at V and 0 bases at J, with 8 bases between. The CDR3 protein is CASSEPGLAKNIQYF. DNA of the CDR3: TGTGCCAGCAGTGAACCGGGTCTAGCCAAAAACATTCAGTACTTC.

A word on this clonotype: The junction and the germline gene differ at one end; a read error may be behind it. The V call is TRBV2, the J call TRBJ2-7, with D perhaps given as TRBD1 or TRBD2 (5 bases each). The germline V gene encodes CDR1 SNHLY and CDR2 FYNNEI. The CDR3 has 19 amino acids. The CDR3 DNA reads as TGTACCAGCAGTTTACGCCTCGGGACGGCCCAGATAAGCTCCTACGAGCAGTACTTC. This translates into CTSSLRLGTAQISSYEQYF. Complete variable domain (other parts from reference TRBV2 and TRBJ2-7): EPEVTQTPSHQVTQMGQEVILRCVPISNHLYFYWYRQILGQKVEFLVSFYNNEISEKSEIFDDQFSVERPDGSNFTLKIRSTKLEDSAMYFCTSSLRLGTAQISSYEQYFGPGTRLTVT.

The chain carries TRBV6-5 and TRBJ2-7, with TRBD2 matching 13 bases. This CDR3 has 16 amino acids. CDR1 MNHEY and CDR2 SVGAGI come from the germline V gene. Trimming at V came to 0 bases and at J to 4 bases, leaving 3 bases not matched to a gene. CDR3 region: CASSYSAGLAGYEQYF. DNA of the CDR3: TGTGCCAGCAGTTACTCGGCGGGACTAGCGGGGTACGAGCAGTACTTC.

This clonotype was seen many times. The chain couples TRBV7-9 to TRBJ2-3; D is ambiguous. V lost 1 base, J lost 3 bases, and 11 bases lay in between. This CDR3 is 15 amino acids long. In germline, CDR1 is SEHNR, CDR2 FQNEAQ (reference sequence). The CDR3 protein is CASSLGLPRTDTQYF. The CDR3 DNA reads TGTGCCAGCAGCTTAGGACTGCCTAGGACAGATACGCAGTATTTT.

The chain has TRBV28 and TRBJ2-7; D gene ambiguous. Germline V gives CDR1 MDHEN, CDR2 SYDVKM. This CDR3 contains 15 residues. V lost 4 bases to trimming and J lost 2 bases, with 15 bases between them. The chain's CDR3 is CASSYKIWQPYEQYF. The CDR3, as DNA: TGTGCCAGCAGTTATAAGATCTGGCAGCCCTACGAGCAGTACTTC.

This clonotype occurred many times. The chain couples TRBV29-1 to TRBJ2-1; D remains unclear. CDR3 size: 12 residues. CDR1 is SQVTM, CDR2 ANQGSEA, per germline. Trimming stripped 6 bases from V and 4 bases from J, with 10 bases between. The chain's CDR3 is CSVADGYNEQFF. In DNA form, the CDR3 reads TGCAGCGTCGCGGACGGGTACAATGAGCAGTTCTTC.

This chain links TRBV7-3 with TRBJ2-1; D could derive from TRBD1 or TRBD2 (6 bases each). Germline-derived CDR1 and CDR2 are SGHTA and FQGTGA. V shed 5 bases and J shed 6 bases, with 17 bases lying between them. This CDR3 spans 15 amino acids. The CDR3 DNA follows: TGTGCCAGCAGCCCGTCGCCGGGGGCCTTCAATGAGCAGTTCTTC. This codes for CASSPSPGAFNEQFF.

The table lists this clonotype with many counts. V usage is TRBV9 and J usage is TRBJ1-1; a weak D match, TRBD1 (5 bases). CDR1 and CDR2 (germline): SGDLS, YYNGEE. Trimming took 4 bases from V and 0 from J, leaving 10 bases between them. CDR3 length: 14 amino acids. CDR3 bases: TGTGCCAGCAGCCTACAGGATCTGAACACTGAAGCTTTCTTT. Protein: CASSLQDLNTEAFF.

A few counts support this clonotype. DNA for the CDR3: TGTGCCAGCAGTTTGGACAGGGCGAACTCCTACGAGCAGTACTTC. Its translation is CASSLDRANSYEQYF. This chain connects TRBV28 to TRBJ2-7, with 8 bases that match TRBD1. The CDR3 spans 15 residues. Germline loops: CDR1 MDHEN, CDR2 SYDVKM. V trimming: 3 bases; J trimming: 0 bases; junction bases outside the gene matches: 4.

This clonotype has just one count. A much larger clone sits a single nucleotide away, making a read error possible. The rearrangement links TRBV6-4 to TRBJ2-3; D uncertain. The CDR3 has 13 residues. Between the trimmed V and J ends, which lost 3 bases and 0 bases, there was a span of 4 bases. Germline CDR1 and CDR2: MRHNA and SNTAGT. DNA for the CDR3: TGTGCCAGCAGTGAGGACAGCACAGATACGCAGTATTTT. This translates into CASSEDSTDTQYF.

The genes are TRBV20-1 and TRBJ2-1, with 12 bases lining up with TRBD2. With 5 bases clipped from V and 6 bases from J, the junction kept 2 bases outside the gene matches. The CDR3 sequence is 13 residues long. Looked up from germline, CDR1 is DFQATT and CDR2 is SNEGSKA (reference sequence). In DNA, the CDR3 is TGCAGTGCTGAGACTAGCGGGGGCAATGAGCAGTTCTTC. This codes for CSAETSGGNEQFF.

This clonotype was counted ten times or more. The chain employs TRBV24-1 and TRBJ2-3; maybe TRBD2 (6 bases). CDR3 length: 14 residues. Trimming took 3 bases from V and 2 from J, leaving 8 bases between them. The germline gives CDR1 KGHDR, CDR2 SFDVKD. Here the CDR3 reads CATSDRTITDTQYF. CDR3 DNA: TGTGCCACCAGTGATCGGACTATCACAGATACGCAGTATTTT.

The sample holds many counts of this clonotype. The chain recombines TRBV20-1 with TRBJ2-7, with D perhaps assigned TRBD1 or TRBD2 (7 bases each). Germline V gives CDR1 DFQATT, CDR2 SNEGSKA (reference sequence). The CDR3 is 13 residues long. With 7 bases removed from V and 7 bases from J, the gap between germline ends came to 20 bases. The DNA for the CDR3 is TGCAGTGAGCGACAGGGCCCGCGGGAGGAGCAGTACTTC. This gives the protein CSERQGPREEQYF.

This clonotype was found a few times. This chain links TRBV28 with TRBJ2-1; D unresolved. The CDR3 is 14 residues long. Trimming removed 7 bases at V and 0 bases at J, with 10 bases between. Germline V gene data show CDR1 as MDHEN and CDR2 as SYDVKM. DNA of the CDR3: TGTGCCAGCATCGAGCAACGCTCCTACAATGAGCAGTTCTTC. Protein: CASIEQRSYNEQFF.

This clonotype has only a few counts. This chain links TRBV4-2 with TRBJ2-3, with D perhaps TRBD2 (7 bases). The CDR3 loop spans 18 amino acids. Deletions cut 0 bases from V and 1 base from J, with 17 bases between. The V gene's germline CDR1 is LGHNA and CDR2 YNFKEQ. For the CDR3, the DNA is TGTGCCAGCAGCCAAGATCGGGGAGGGGGGCGCGGCACAGATACGCAGTATTTT. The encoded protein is CASSQDRGGGRGTDTQYF.

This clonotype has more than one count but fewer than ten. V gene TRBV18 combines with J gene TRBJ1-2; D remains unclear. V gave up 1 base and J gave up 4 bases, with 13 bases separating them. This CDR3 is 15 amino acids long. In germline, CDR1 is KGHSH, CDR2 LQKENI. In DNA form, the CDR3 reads TGTGCCAGCTCACCACGCATTACAGAACCCTATGGCTACACCTTC. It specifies CASSPRITEPYGYTF.

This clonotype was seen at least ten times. CDR3 sequence reads: CASSVARGTHNEQFF. The CDR3 nucleotides are TGTGCCAGCAGCGTAGCACGGGGGACCCACAATGAGCAGTTCTTC. The V and J genes are TRBV9 and TRBJ2-1, with D possibly matching TRBD2 (6 bases). The CDR3 length is 15 residues. Trimming cost V 0 bases and J 5 bases, with 12 bases left between them. Germline values: CDR1 SGDLS, CDR2 YYNGEE.

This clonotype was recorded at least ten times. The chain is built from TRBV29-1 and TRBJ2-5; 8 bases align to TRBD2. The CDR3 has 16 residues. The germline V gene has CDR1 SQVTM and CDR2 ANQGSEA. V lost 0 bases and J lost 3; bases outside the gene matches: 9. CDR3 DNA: TGCAGCGTTGAAGATTTTGACAGCGGGGGAGAAGAGACCCAGTACTTC. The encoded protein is CSVEDFDSGGEETQYF.

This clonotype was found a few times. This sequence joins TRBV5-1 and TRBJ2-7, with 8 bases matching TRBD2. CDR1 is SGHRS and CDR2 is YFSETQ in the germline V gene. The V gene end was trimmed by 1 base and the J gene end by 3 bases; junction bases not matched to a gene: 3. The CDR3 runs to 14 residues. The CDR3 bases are TGCGCCAGCAGCTTGCGGGGGGGCCTCTACGAGCAGTACTTC. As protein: CASSLRGGLYEQYF.